The 25 T cell receptor beta chains given below trace back to one sample, sequenced in a study of blood T cells in healthy people across ages. A J-beta primer mix and a sample-barcoded 5' primer were used in a second PCR of about 7 to 12 cycles. From the 5' RACE reads, TCRdb called clonotypes with MiXCR, one entry per CDR3 protein. The sample yields about 780,000 distinct CDR3 sequences, approximately 59% seen once. Source material: blood. Receptor source: a man aged 25 to 45 in good health.

The chain couples TRBV7-9 to TRBJ2-6, with D tentatively TRBD1 (5 bases). V was pared by 5 bases and J by 4 bases, with 12 bases between. The germline CDR1 and CDR2 sequences are SEHNR and FQNEAQ (reference sequence). This CDR3 is built from 15 residues. The DNA for the CDR3 is TGTGCCAGCAGCCCTGGGGCGAACGGGGCCAACGTCCTGACTTTC. Protein product: CASSPGANGANVLTF.

There are a few counts of this clonotype. V gene TRBV12-3 or TRBV12-4 combines with J gene TRBJ2-4, with D unclear. Trimming took 5 bases from V and 3 from J, leaving 2 bases between them. The CDR3 runs 11 residues. CDR3 coding DNA: TGTGCCAGCAGTCTCAAAAACATTCAGTACTTC. Translated, it gives CASSLKNIQYF.

In nucleotides, the CDR3 is TGTGCCAGCACCTTAGCACAGGGCACAGATACGCAGTATTTT. This encodes CASTLAQGTDTQYF. This chain links TRBV28 with TRBJ2-3, with D perhaps TRBD1 (5 bases). The length of the CDR3 is 14 residues. In germline, CDR1 is MDHEN, CDR2 SYDVKM. Between the trimmed V and J ends, which lost 7 bases and 1 base, there was a span of 12 bases.

The rearrangement joins TRBV29-1 to TRBJ2-5; perhaps TRBD2 as D (6 bases). There are 13 residues in the CDR3. The germline gives CDR1 SQVTM, CDR2 ANQGSEA. The V gene lost 3 bases and the J gene lost 5 bases, with 13 bases spanning the gap. CDR3 sequence (DNA): TGCAGCGTTGAGGGACTCGCGAGGGAGACCCAGTACTTC. The encoded protein is CSVEGLARETQYF.

This chain uses TRBV25-1 with TRBJ2-1; D is undetermined. The CDR3 consists of 11 residues. Trimming took 7 bases from V and 8 from J, leaving 9 bases between them. Germline V gives CDR1 MGHDK, CDR2 SYGVNS. CDR3 in amino acids: CASTWSDEQFF. The CDR3 nucleotides read TGTGCCAGCACATGGTCCGATGAGCAGTTCTTC.

A few counts support this clonotype. J is TRBJ1-4 and V is TRBV7-2, with a possible D match to TRBD1 (5 bases). Germline V gene sequence: CDR1 SGHTA, CDR2 FQGNSA. This CDR3 has 15 amino acids. Trimming shortened V by 2 bases and J by 3 bases, and 10 bases separated the two germline ends. DNA for the CDR3: TGTGCCAGCAGCTTATTTGGGACTTCTAATGAAAAACTGTTTTTT. Translated: CASSLFGTSNEKLFF.

This sequence joins TRBV20-1 and TRBJ1-2; D unresolved. The germline V gene encodes CDR1 DFQATT and CDR2 SNEGSKA (reference sequence). CDR3 length equals 12 residues. V gave up 0 bases and J gave up 12 bases, with 14 bases separating them. The CDR3, as DNA: TGCAGTGCTAGAGAATCGTCGGGCGGCCACACCTTC. Translating it yields CSARESSGGHTF.

The chain combines TRBV5-1 with TRBJ2-1, with a tentative D call TRBD2 (6 bases). Between the trimmed V and J ends, which lost 0 bases and 8 bases, there was a span of 12 bases. Per the germline V gene, CDR1 is SGHRS and CDR2 is YFSETQ. The CDR3 has 14 residues. The CDR3: CASSLDSGADEQFF. The CDR3 bases are TGCGCCAGCAGCTTGGATTCGGGAGCCGATGAGCAGTTCTTC.

The chain employs TRBV11-2 and TRBJ2-5; D may correspond to TRBD1 or TRBD2 (7 bases each). V was pared by 8 bases and J by 2 bases, with 21 bases between. The CDR3 runs to 16 residues. Germline CDR1 is SGHAT and CDR2 is FQNNGV. CDR3 in amino acids: CASQGGIAGKQETQYF. CDR3 coding DNA: TGTGCCAGCCAGGGGGGAATAGCGGGCAAACAAGAGACCCAGTACTTC.

The chain employs TRBV6-5 and TRBJ2-5; D possibly corresponds to TRBD2 (6 bases). In germline, CDR1 is MNHEY, CDR2 SVGAGI. The V end was cut by 2 bases, the J end by 2 bases, with 9 bases between. CDR3 length equals 14 residues. CDR3 DNA: TGTGCCAGCAGTTACAGACTAGATCAAGAGACCCAGTACTTC. Its translation is CASSYRLDQETQYF.

This clonotype was counted at least ten times. The chain links TRBV7-2 to TRBJ2-7; D is unresolved. The CDR3 contains 11 residues. The V gene lost 3 bases and the J gene lost 7 bases, with 7 bases spanning the gap. CDR1 and CDR2 (germline): SGHTA, FQGNSA. The CDR3 spells CASSFLQEQYF. DNA for the CDR3: TGTGCCAGCAGCTTTCTCCAGGAGCAGTACTTC.

V is TRBV6-6 and J is TRBJ2-5, with 14 bases aligning to TRBD2. V lost 6 bases and J lost 1; bases outside the gene matches: 4. The CDR3 length is 16 residues. Germline loops: CDR1 MNHNY, CDR2 SVGAGI (reference sequence). In DNA, the CDR3 is TGTGCCAGCAGGGGACTAGCGGGGGACGGCCAAGAGACCCAGTACTTC. Translating it yields CASRGLAGDGQETQYF.

In its sample, this clonotype was seen many times. V gene TRBV6-2 or TRBV6-3 combines with J gene TRBJ2-1, with 9 bases aligning to TRBD1. CDR1 and CDR2 from the germline V gene are MNHEY and SVGEGT. This CDR3 region has 16 residues. V dropped 5 bases and J dropped 5; count of bases not matched to a gene: 10. CDR3 loop: CASSGQQGARNNEQFF. The CDR3 bases are TGTGCCAGCAGTGGACAACAGGGGGCGCGGAACAATGAGCAGTTCTTC.

In its sample, this clonotype was seen many times. The rearrangement links TRBV5-1 to TRBJ2-5; either TRBD1 or TRBD2 may supply D (5 bases each). CDR1 and CDR2 from the germline V gene are SGHRS and YFSETQ. The V gene lost 4 bases and the J gene lost 1 base, with 11 bases spanning the gap. The CDR3 sequence is 14 residues long. CDR3 sequence reads: CASSLGTAQETQYF. The CDR3 bases are TGCGCCAGCAGCCTTGGGACGGCCCAAGAGACCCAGTACTTC.

About this clonotype itself: Being one base from a much bigger clone, this may be a read error. This chain uses TRBV7-2 with TRBJ2-3; 8 nucleotides agree with TRBD2. The CDR3 contains 16 residues. The ends lost 2 bases at V and 6 bases at J; junction bases unmatched: 10. The germline V gene encodes CDR1 SGHTA and CDR2 FQGNSA. CDR3 in amino acids: CASSLLSGEREDTQYF. DNA for the CDR3: TGTGCCAGCAGCTTACTCAGCGGGGAGCGGGAGGATACGCAGTATTTT.

V usage is TRBV7-2 and J usage is TRBJ2-5; D gene unclear. Germline CDR1 is SGHTA and CDR2 is FQGNSA. There are 13 residues in the CDR3. Deletions cut 5 bases from V and 10 bases from J, with 17 bases between. CDR3 coding DNA: TGTGCCAGCAGCAGAGCACACCCAGCCCACCAGTACTTC. Protein sequence: CASSRAHPAHQYF.

The V and J genes are TRBV14 and TRBJ1-1; a possible D gene is TRBD1 (5 bases). Trimming took 0 bases from V and 0 from J, leaving 11 bases between them. Germline loops: CDR1 SGHDN, CDR2 FVKESK. CDR3 length equals 16 residues. CDR3 amino acids: CASSQDLGHLNTEAFF. The CDR3 coding sequence is TGTGCCAGCAGCCAAGATTTAGGACACCTGAACACTGAAGCTTTCTTT.

V usage is TRBV12-3 or TRBV12-4 and J usage is TRBJ2-7; D is possibly TRBD2 (5 bases). This CDR3 is built from 15 residues. V was cut by 2 bases and J by 2 bases, with 13 bases left in between. The CDR3 nucleotides are TGTGCCAGCAGTTTATATGCAGGAGGAACCTACGAGCAGTACTTC. It yields the protein CASSLYAGGTYEQYF.

The rearrangement links TRBV5-1 to TRBJ2-1, with 10 positions matching TRBD1. This CDR3 comprises 15 residues. V trimming: 6 bases; J trimming: 6 bases; junction bases outside the gene matches: 9. Germline V CDR1 and CDR2: SGHRS, YFSETQ. The CDR3 bases are TGCGCCAGCAACTTTGGGGACAGGGGTTTCAATGAGCAGTTCTTC. This translates into CASNFGDRGFNEQFF.

This clonotype has only a few counts. The CDR3 region has the DNA TGTGCCAGCAGTTTAGGGCAGGGAAGCGGCTACACCTTC. It is translated as CASSLGQGSGYTF. The rearrangement links TRBV28 to TRBJ1-2; D is perhaps TRBD1 (5 bases). The V end was cut by 2 bases, the J end by 8 bases, with 12 bases between. CDR1 MDHEN and CDR2 SYDVKM come from the germline V gene. This CDR3 is 13 amino acids long.

In DNA, the CDR3 is TGCAGCGTACCTAATCCCGGGACTTTCTACAATGAGCAGTTCTTC. This encodes CSVPNPGTFYNEQFF. V and J are TRBV29-1 and TRBJ2-1; tentative D call: TRBD2 (6 bases). Germline loops: CDR1 SQVTM, CDR2 ANQGSEA. The CDR3 runs to 15 residues. The V end lost 6 bases, the J end lost 3 bases, and 18 bases lay between the germline ends.

The rearrangement joins TRBV18 to TRBJ2-3, with a possible D match to TRBD2 (6 bases). Germline CDR1 and CDR2: KGHSH and LQKENI. Trimming removed 0 bases at V and 6 bases at J, with 13 bases between. This CDR3 has 15 amino acids. In DNA form, the CDR3 reads TGTGCCAGCTCACCACCGAATGGGGAGGCGGATACGCAGTATTTT. Residues: CASSPPNGEADTQYF. Full variable domain (remainder filled in from reference TRBV18 and TRBJ2-3): NAGVMQNPRHLVRRRGQEARLRCSPMKGHSHVYWYRQLPEEGLKFMVYLQKENIIDESGMPKERFSAEFPKEGPSILRIQQVVRGDSAAYFCASSPPNGEADTQYFGPGTRLTVL.

The gene calls are TRBV25-1 and TRBJ1-1; D is possibly TRBD1 (6 bases). CDR1 and CDR2 from the germline V gene are MGHDK and SYGVNS. V was trimmed by 4 bases and J by 5 bases, leaving 8 bases between them. The CDR3 spans 12 residues. In DNA, the CDR3 is TGTGCCAGCAGTGCAGGGGTTACTGAAGCTTTCTTT. Translation gives CASSAGVTEAFF.

This rearrangement joins TRBV5-5 to TRBJ2-2, with 9 bases identical to TRBD1. Germline V gene data show CDR1 as SGHKS and CDR2 as YYEKEE (reference sequence). V lost 4 bases to trimming and J lost 6 bases; unmatched junction nucleotides: 7. This CDR3 spans 15 amino acids. The CDR3 loop reads CASSSHRGQAGELFF. DNA of the CDR3: TGTGCCAGCAGCAGCCACAGGGGGCAGGCCGGGGAGCTGTTTTTT.

This clonotype occurred a few times. The rearrangement joins TRBV12-3 or TRBV12-4 to TRBJ2-5; the D is unclear. The V end was cut by 5 bases, the J end by 11 bases, with 12 bases between. The CDR3 extends over 11 amino acids. The CDR3 region has the DNA TGTGCCAGCAGTATTTTTATTGAGCAGTACTTC. Translation: CASSIFIEQYF.